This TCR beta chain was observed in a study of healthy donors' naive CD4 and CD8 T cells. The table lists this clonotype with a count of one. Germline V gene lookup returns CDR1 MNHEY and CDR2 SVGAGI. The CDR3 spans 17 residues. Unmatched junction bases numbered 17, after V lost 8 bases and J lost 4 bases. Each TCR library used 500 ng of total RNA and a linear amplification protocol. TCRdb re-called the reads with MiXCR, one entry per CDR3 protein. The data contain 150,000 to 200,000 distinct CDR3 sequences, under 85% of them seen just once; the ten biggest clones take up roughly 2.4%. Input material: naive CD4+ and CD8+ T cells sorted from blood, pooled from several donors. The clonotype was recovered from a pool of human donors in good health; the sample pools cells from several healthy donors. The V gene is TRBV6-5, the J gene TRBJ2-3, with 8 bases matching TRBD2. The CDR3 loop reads CASALGGLAEFPDTQYF. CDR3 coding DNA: TGTGCCAGCGCTTTGGGAGGACTAGCTGAGTTCCCAGATACGCAGTATTTT.